This TCR beta chain was recovered during a study of cytomegalovirus exposure and HLA in healthy donors. Findings and limits, study-wide: What was likely a sequencing artifact was a cluster of highly shared sequence variants. The presence/absence work took it that sequencing depth was about the same across donors. Relative to the approximately 700-donor mean, N-insertions were reportedly fewer in an Asian-associated ancestry cluster in a later analysis.

In regard to this clone: Its cognate antigen is unknown.

The PCR contained 60 Vbeta and 13 Jbeta primers. Profiled with immunoSEQ multiplex PCR; TCRdb holds only in-frame clones, not every one. Here the sample table reports 100,000 to 150,000 clones. Sequenced material: PBMCs. The receptor's source is a man between 18 and 35 years old in good health and CMV-seronegative.

The CDR3 DNA follows: TGTGCCTGGAGTAGTGCGTCTGGAAACACCATATATTTT. Translated, it gives CAWSSASGNTIYF. This chain joins TRBV30 and TRBJ1-3; D is unclear. The CDR3 length is 13 residues. Trimming took off 2 bases at V and 1 base at J, with 6 bases between the two ends. Germline V lookup: CDR1 GTSNPN, CDR2 SVGIG (reference sequence).